This TCR beta chain was documented in a study of cytomegalovirus exposure and HLA in healthy donors. Study-level findings and limits: It was 150 to 200 TCR beta chains that were listed as cytomegalovirus-associated. Accounts indicate the classifier identified cytomegalovirus status with strong specificity and sensitivity. Rarity marked most TCR sequences, yet some public TCRs occurred in many donors.

Trimming cost V 10 bases and J 2 bases, with 7 bases left between them. CDR1 and CDR2 from the germline V gene are SEHNR and FQNEAQ (reference sequence). The CDR3 loop spans 11 amino acids. The repertoire was sequenced with immunoSEQ multiplex PCR; TCRdb's copy has only in-frame clones and lacks some. The sample lists some 250,000 clones; 85% to 90% were seen once. As regards this clone: Antigen: not known.

From the roughly 110-subject validation cohort, which was separate from the roughly 700-subject first cohort, the donors were drawn. This TCR came from a woman aged 18-29 years in good health and CMV-seronegative. Sample: PBMCs. V gene TRBV7-9 combines with J gene TRBJ2-3; no firm D call. CDR3 sequence reads: CAIESTDTQYF. CDR3 DNA sequence: TGTGCCATTGAGTCCACAGATACGCAGTATTTT.